This entry lists 25 T cell receptor beta chains sequenced from one sample in a study of blood T cell repertoires in COVID-19 (dated by TCRdb to the early 2020s). Receptor amplification or capture employed the immunoSEQ multiplex PCR assay. TCRdb stores this immuneACCESS table with in-frame sequences only. Part of the clones is absent; in the studies checked, under half of the shortfall reflects unresolved V genes, and no reason is known for the rest. This sample is represented by some 250,000 clones; approximately 84% of them were singletons. The ten largest clones take up 3.3% of the sample. Sequenced: PBMCs or T cells enriched from blood (not recorded which). These receptors all come from a woman between 35 and 50 years old with acute COVID-19.

V gene TRBV27 combines with J gene TRBJ2-2; 10 nucleotides line up with TRBD2. Germline V lookup: CDR1 MNHEY, CDR2 SMNVEV (reference sequence). The CDR3 is 18 amino acids. The J segment lost 4 bases and the V segment lost 6 bases, leaving 14 bases of the junction unmatched. CDR3 in DNA: TGTGCCAGCAGCACCACACTAGCGGGACGGGACGGCACCGGGGAGCTGTTTTTT. Its protein is CASSTTLAGRDGTGELFF.

The chain has TRBV18 and TRBJ2-3, with D possibly being TRBD2 (5 bases). Germline CDR1 is KGHSH and CDR2 is LQKENI. CDR3 length equals 13 residues. The germline V and J ends were trimmed by 6 bases and 6 bases, with 13 bases remaining between them. CDR3 amino acids: CASSAGSLDTQYF. CDR3 sequence (DNA): TGTGCCAGCTCGGCGGGTTCTTTGGATACGCAGTATTTT.

The rearrangement joins TRBV6-5 to TRBJ2-4; D unclear. This CDR3 has 14 amino acids. Trimming stripped 2 bases from V and 1 base from J, with 6 bases between. Germline assignment: CDR1 MNHEY and CDR2 SVGAGI. The CDR3 coding sequence is TGTGCCAGCAGTTACGGTAGTGCCAAAAACATTCAGTACTTC. Protein: CASSYGSAKNIQYF.

The chain links TRBV5-1 to TRBJ2-7; 7 bases fit TRBD1. From germline, CDR1 is SGHRS and CDR2 YFSETQ. Trimming took 4 bases from V and 0 from J; bases not matched to a gene: 10. The CDR3 totals 16 residues. The CDR3 DNA reads as TGCGCCAGCAGCGTTGGACAGGCGGCCAGCTCCTACGAGCAGTACTTC. Protein: CASSVGQAASSYEQYF. The variable domain in full, with the rest retrieved from reference TRBV5-1 and TRBJ2-7, is KAGVTQTPRYLIKTRGQQVTLSCSPISGHRSVSWYQQTPGQGLQFLFEYFSETQRNKGNFPGRFSGRQFSNSRSEMNVSTLELGDSALYLCASSVGQAASSYEQYFGPGTRLTVT.

The count of this clone is one. V and J are TRBV5-4 and TRBJ1-2; the match to TRBD1 covers 11 bases. V shed 0 bases and J 4 bases; nucleotides not matched to a gene: 2. The CDR3 consists of 15 residues. Germline V gene lookup returns CDR1 SGHNT and CDR2 YYREEE (reference sequence). Here the CDR3 reads CASSLDGTGGYGYTF. CDR3 nucleotides: TGTGCCAGCAGCTTGGATGGGACAGGGGGCTATGGCTACACCTTC.

This clone was recorded a few times. This chain's CDR3 is CASSIVRGISNQPQHF. CDR3 DNA: TGTGCCAGTAGTATAGTCCGAGGGATTAGCAATCAGCCCCAGCATTTT. This chain uses TRBV19 with TRBJ1-5; D call uncertain. The CDR3 loop spans 16 amino acids. The germline CDR1 and CDR2 sequences are LNHDA and SQIVND (reference sequence). Trimming cost V 1 base and J 0 bases, with 10 bases left between them.

The J gene is TRBJ1-2, the V gene TRBV5-1, with D unresolved. This CDR3 has 15 residues. Germline V gives CDR1 SGHRS, CDR2 YFSETQ. V was cut by 0 bases and J by 0 bases, with 9 bases left in between. CDR3 amino acids: CASSLAAISNYGYTF. The CDR3 DNA follows: TGCGCCAGCAGCTTGGCCGCGATCTCTAACTATGGCTACACCTTC.

The chain has TRBV9 and TRBJ2-2; weak D call: TRBD2 (6 bases). V was trimmed by 0 bases and J by 1 base, leaving 13 bases between them. CDR3 length: 17 residues. Germline CDR1 is SGDLS and CDR2 is YYNGEE. The CDR3 DNA sequence: TGTGCCAGCAGCGTAGAAGCCCAGGGAGGGAACACCGGGGAGCTGTTTTTT. Protein product: CASSVEAQGGNTGELFF.

J is TRBJ2-2 and V is TRBV11-3; 7 positions match TRBD2. CDR1 and CDR2 (germline): SGHNT, YENEEA. J lost 7 bases, V lost 5 bases, and 10 bases had no gene match. This CDR3 has 15 amino acids. Here the CDR3 reads CASSLSGGRNGELFF. DNA for the CDR3: TGTGCCAGCAGCCTCTCGGGCGGGAGAAACGGGGAGCTGTTTTTT.

CDR3 sequence reads: CATSARQGDTF. The CDR3 bases are TGTGCCACCAGCGCTAGGCAAGGGGACACCTTC. The chain links TRBV24-1 to TRBJ1-2, with TRBD1 as a possible D gene (5 bases). Germline V lookup: CDR1 KGHDR, CDR2 SFDVKD. The CDR3 runs to 11 residues. Between the trimmed V and J ends, which lost 7 bases and 12 bases, there was a span of 14 bases.

The chain links TRBV5-5 to TRBJ1-2, with TRBD1 as a possible D gene (6 bases). This CDR3 contains 14 residues. Germline V gene data show CDR1 as SGHKS and CDR2 as YYEKEE (reference sequence). The V and J ends lost 2 bases and 3 bases respectively, with 11 bases between them. For the CDR3, the DNA is TGTGCCAGCAGCTTACAGGGTTCGGACTATGGCTACACCTTC. Translation gives CASSLQGSDYGYTF.

The chain combines TRBV19 with TRBJ1-5; 10 positions match TRBD1. V was pared by 3 bases and J by 1 base, with 6 bases of the junction left unmatched. Germline CDR1 and CDR2: LNHDA and SQIVND (reference sequence). The CDR3 runs 17 residues. The CDR3 nucleotides read TGTGCCAGTAGTATCCGGACAGGGGGATCAAGCAATCAGCCCCAGCATTTT. It yields the protein CASSIRTGGSSNQPQHF. Supplemented by reference TRBV19 and TRBJ1-5, the full variable domain reads DGGITQSPKYLFRKEGQNVTLSCEQNLNHDAMYWYRQDPGQGLRLIYYSQIVNDFQKGDIAEGYSVSREKKESFPLTVTSAQKNPTAFYLCASSIRTGGSSNQPQHFGDGTRLSIL.

The gene calls are TRBV7-3 and TRBJ2-7; possible D gene TRBD2, 6 bases. V was cut by 2 bases and J by 0 bases, with 11 bases left in between. Looked up from germline, CDR1 is SGHTA and CDR2 is FQGTGA. The CDR3 contains 15 residues. The CDR3, as DNA: TGTGCCAGCAGCTTAGGATCTAGCGTCTCCTACGAGCAGTACTTC. Translated, it gives CASSLGSSVSYEQYF.

This chain connects TRBV9 to TRBJ2-5, with TRBD2 as a possible D gene (7 bases). Germline CDR1 reads SGDLS; CDR2 reads YYNGEE. Trimming cost V 4 bases and J 1 base, with 17 bases left between them. The CDR3 is 16 amino acids. DNA for the CDR3: TGTGCCAGCAGCTCCCGAGGTAGGGGGGGCCAAGAGACCCAGTACTTC. Residues: CASSSRGRGGQETQYF.

V gene TRBV19 combines with J gene TRBJ1-1; D call uncertain. The germline V gene has CDR1 LNHDA and CDR2 SQIVND (reference sequence). V dropped 2 bases and J dropped 10 bases, with 8 bases sitting between them. The CDR3 has 11 amino acids. CDR3 sequence: CASSIRGGAFF. The CDR3 nucleotides read TGTGCCAGTAGTATACGGGGAGGAGCTTTCTTT.

J is TRBJ1-2 and V is TRBV7-2; D might be TRBD1 (6 bases). The CDR3 has 15 residues. V lost 1 base and J 6 bases, leaving 15 bases between the germline ends. The germline gives CDR1 SGHTA, CDR2 FQGNSA. As DNA, the CDR3 is TGTGCCAGCAGCTTAGATGTGGGGGCCGGAGATGGCTACACCTTC. This gives the protein CASSLDVGAGDGYTF.

The V gene is TRBV30, the J gene TRBJ1-6, with 8 positions matching TRBD1. Germline-derived CDR1 and CDR2 are GTSNPN and SVGIG (reference sequence). After removal of 0 bases from V and 8 bases from J, the junction contained 3 bases not matched to a gene. There are 14 residues in the CDR3. The CDR3 spells CAWSVSRGHSPLHF. CDR3 nucleotide sequence: TGTGCCTGGAGTGTAAGCAGGGGGCATTCACCCCTCCACTTT.

The gene calls are TRBV2 and TRBJ2-7, with TRBD2 matching over 12 bases. Germline CDR1 reads SNHLY; CDR2 reads FYNNEI. V shed 2 bases, J shed 5 bases, and the junction held 4 bases outside the gene matches. This CDR3 is built from 15 residues. The CDR3 loop is CASSELASGRDEQYF. The DNA for the CDR3 is TGTGCCAGCAGTGAATTGGCTAGCGGGAGGGACGAGCAGTACTTC.

The V and J genes are TRBV7-9 and TRBJ1-3, with a possible D match to TRBD1 (5 bases). CDR3 length: 13 amino acids. Trimming removed 6 bases from V and 4 bases from J, with 10 bases in between. Germline V gene sequence: CDR1 SEHNR, CDR2 FQNEAQ (reference sequence). CDR3 coding DNA: TGTGCCAGCAGAGCAGGGTCCGGAAACACCATATATTTT. Protein sequence: CASRAGSGNTIYF.

The chain joins TRBV3-1 (or the pseudogene TRBV3-2) to TRBJ2-7; 9 bases match TRBD2. Losses at the gene ends were 1 base for V and 2 bases for J; bases not matched to a gene: 0. The CDR3 is 14 amino acids. Germline loops: CDR1 LGHDT, CDR2 YNNKEL (reference sequence). The CDR3 sequence: CASSQGLAAYEQYF. The DNA of the CDR3 is TGTGCCAGCAGCCAAGGACTAGCGGCCTACGAGCAGTACTTC.

A word on this clone: Germline is not matched at one junction end, which may reflect a read error. J is TRBJ2-1 and V is TRBV7-8; 8 bases line up with TRBD1. CDR3 length: 19 amino acids. Germline lookup yields CDR1 SGHVS and CDR2 FQNEAQ. CDR3 region: CASRLGADRGHNPYNEQFF. As DNA, the CDR3 is TGTGCCAGCAGGTTAGGGGCCGACAGGGGTCACAACCCGTACAATGAGCAGTTCTTC.

This clone appeared once. The genes are TRBV6-5 and TRBJ2-5; a weak D match, TRBD2 (6 bases). V dropped 8 bases and J dropped 4 bases, with 11 bases sitting between them. The CDR3 sequence is 12 residues long. CDR1 and CDR2 (germline): MNHEY, SVGAGI. Here the CDR3 DNA reads TGTGCCAGCGGAGGGGTAGCAGAGACCCAGTACTTC. Translating gives CASGGVAETQYF.

The chain is built from TRBV12-3 or TRBV12-4 and TRBJ2-1; D uncertain. The V gene lost 5 bases and the J gene lost 10 bases, with 12 bases spanning the gap. CDR3 length: 12 residues. This CDR3 reads CASSPSAAEQFF. The DNA for the CDR3 is TGTGCCAGCAGTCCCAGCGCCGCGGAGCAGTTCTTC.

The V and J genes are TRBV9 and TRBJ1-3, with D perhaps TRBD1 (5 bases). Deletions cut 4 bases from V and 0 bases from J, with 20 bases between. Germline values: CDR1 SGDLS, CDR2 YYNGEE. The CDR3 sequence is 18 residues long. In DNA form, the CDR3 reads TGTGCCAGCAGCACAACGTGGAGACAGTCGGCCTCTGGAAACACCATATATTTT. It yields the protein CASSTTWRQSASGNTIYF. The variable domain in full, completed from reference TRBV9 and TRBJ1-3, reads DSGVTQTPKHLITATGQRVTLRCSPRSGDLSVYWYQQSLDQGLQFLIQYYNGEERAKGNILERFSAQQFPDLHSELNLSSLELGDSALYFCASSTTWRQSASGNTIYFGEGSWLTVV.

The chain combines TRBV11-2 with TRBJ2-5, with 10 bases matching TRBD2. Germline V gene sequence: CDR1 SGHAT, CDR2 FQNNGV. Trimming took 1 base from V and 5 from J; bases not matched to a gene: 10. The CDR3 spans 17 residues. The CDR3, as DNA: TGTGCCAGCAGCTTAGCGCCCCTAGCGGGAGATGCGGAGACCCAGTACTTC. Encoded protein: CASSLAPLAGDAETQYF.